The text below deals with one T cell receptor (beta chain). CDR3 length: 17 amino acids. Looked up from germline, CDR1 is SGHTA and CDR2 is FQGNSA. Trimming took 0 bases from V and 5 from J; bases not matched to a gene: 10. The data were taken from a study of control samples from healthy donors and cancer patients. The data were produced by immunoSEQ multiplex PCR, yet TCRdb's version contains in-frame clones alone and is incomplete. This sample has approximately 15,000 clones; about 90% occur once, and the top ten carry around a tenth. Sequenced: PBMCs. This sequence was found in a woman aged 70-85 years with colorectal cancer. The J gene is TRBJ1-2, the V gene TRBV7-2, with 9 bases matching TRBD1. The CDR3 spells CASSLAPGQGLIYGYTF. In nucleotides, the CDR3 is TGTGCCAGCAGCTTAGCGCCCGGACAGGGGCTAATTTATGGCTACACCTTC.